This passage covers 16 T cell receptor beta chains from one sample sequenced in a study of identical twins. TCRdb fed the 5' RACE reads into MiXCR, producing one record per CDR3 protein. The repertoire includes over 600,000 distinct CDR3 sequences, around 20% of them detected once, and 4% to 5.5% sits in the top ten. In addition, the sample was reused for a study of T cells expressing NK-cell markers.

The sample comprised PBMCs. These receptors were collected from a woman between 18 and 30 years old in good health.

There are a few counts of this clonotype. This chain's CDR3 is CASRRATAYEQYF. Written as DNA, the CDR3 is TGTGCCAGCAGGCGGGCGACTGCCTACGAGCAGTACTTC. The rearrangement joins TRBV28 to TRBJ2-7; the D gene is possibly TRBD2 (5 bases). CDR3 length equals 13 residues. Germline values: CDR1 MDHEN, CDR2 SYDVKM. V lost 6 bases and J 2 bases, leaving 11 bases between the germline ends.

This sequence joins TRBV6-2 or TRBV6-3 and TRBJ2-2; 11 nucleotides agree with TRBD2. The germline gives CDR1 MNHEY, CDR2 SVGEGT. The V segment lost 7 bases and the J segment 6 bases; nucleotides outside the gene matches: 4. The CDR3 has 14 residues. The CDR3 protein is CASMGLAEAGELFF. The CDR3 coding sequence is TGTGCCAGCATGGGACTAGCGGAGGCCGGGGAGCTGTTTTTT.

Of note for this clonotype: No DNA is shown, since the ends of the CDR3 on it are uncertain; the CDR3 is the one TCRdb lists. The chain employs TRBV12-3 or TRBV12-4 and TRBJ1-5; TRBD1 was called by the table and not checked on the DNA. The length of the CDR3 is 15 amino acids, counting both ends. CDR3 sequence reads: CASSSSGRENQPQHF.

This sequence joins TRBV5-1 and TRBJ2-1, with TRBD2 as a possible D gene (6 bases). Trimming stripped 2 bases from V and 3 bases from J, with 12 bases between. This CDR3 region has 15 residues. Germline V gives CDR1 SGHRS, CDR2 YFSETQ. In DNA, the CDR3 is TGCGCCAGCAGCTTAGGCGGGGCGATCTACAATGAGCAGTTCTTC. Its translation: CASSLGGAIYNEQFF.

This clonotype appeared a few times. The chain has TRBV20-1 and TRBJ2-2; perhaps TRBD1 as D (6 bases). Germline CDR1 DFQATT, CDR2 SNEGSKA (reference sequence). CDR3 size: 12 residues. This CDR3 is CTKQGNTGELFF. CDR3 sequence (DNA): TGCACCAAACAGGGGAACACCGGGGAGCTGTTTTTT.

This chain links TRBV29-1 with TRBJ2-3, with no clear D. Trimming left V 3 bases short and J 0 bases short, with 1 base between. CDR1 and CDR2 from the germline V gene are SQVTM and ANQGSEA. This CDR3 contains 11 residues. As DNA, the CDR3 is TGCAGCGTTGACAGCACAGATACGCAGTATTTT. This translates into CSVDSTDTQYF.

This clonotype was counted a few times. The chain has TRBV20-1 and TRBJ2-7; tentative D call: TRBD1 (6 bases). Germline loops: CDR1 DFQATT, CDR2 SNEGSKA (reference sequence). Trimming removed 6 bases at V and 5 bases at J, with 23 bases between. This CDR3 region has 15 residues. Here the CDR3 DNA reads TGCAGTGCCGCTTTAGCATTACAGGGTGGGAACGAGCAGTACTTC. Translated: CSAALALQGGNEQYF.

This chain connects TRBV27 to TRBJ2-1; D possibly corresponds to TRBD2 (5 bases). The V end lost 3 bases, the J end lost 6 bases, and 9 bases lay between the germline ends. The CDR3 runs 13 residues. Germline lookup yields CDR1 MNHEY and CDR2 SMNVEV (reference sequence). The CDR3 DNA is TGTGCCAGCAGTTTCAAGCGGATCAATGAGCAGTTCTTC. Protein product: CASSFKRINEQFF.

Only a few counts were recorded for this clonotype. The chain recombines TRBV5-1 with TRBJ1-1, with TRBD1 as a possible D gene (5 bases). The CDR3 is made up of 13 amino acids. V was cut by 6 bases and J by 5 bases, with 14 bases left in between. Germline values: CDR1 SGHRS, CDR2 YFSETQ. Here the CDR3 DNA reads TGCGCCAGCACGAGGGACCCAGGAACTGAAGCTTTCTTT. This gives the protein CASTRDPGTEAFF.

The CDR3, as DNA: TGTGCCAGCAGACCTAACGCAGGGTTCATGAACACTGAAGCTTTCTTT. Translated: CASRPNAGFMNTEAFF. This chain joins TRBV11-2 and TRBJ1-1; possible D gene TRBD1, 5 bases. The CDR3 extends over 16 amino acids. V lost 6 bases and J 0 bases, leaving 17 bases between the germline ends. From germline, CDR1 is SGHAT and CDR2 FQNNGV.

This clonotype showed up just a few times. This rearrangement joins TRBV20-1 to TRBJ1-1, with D uncertain. The V end was cut by 6 bases, the J end by 0 bases, with 14 bases between. CDR3 length equals 14 residues. In germline, CDR1 is DFQATT, CDR2 SNEGSKA (reference sequence). Here the CDR3 reads CSATPVIMNTEAFF. For the CDR3, the DNA is TGCAGTGCCACCCCAGTGATTATGAACACTGAAGCTTTCTTT.

The chain uses TRBV18 and TRBJ2-3; D not resolved. V was trimmed by 3 bases and J by 4 bases, leaving 11 bases between them. Per germline, CDR1 KGHSH and CDR2 LQKENI. CDR3 size: 14 residues. In nucleotides, the CDR3 is TGTGCCAGCTCACCCCGGGTATACGCAGATACGCAGTATTTT. It is translated as CASSPRVYADTQYF.

This chain connects TRBV12-3 or TRBV12-4 to TRBJ2-2; tentative D call: TRBD2 (6 bases). V lost 6 bases, J lost 4 bases, and 12 bases lay in between. The CDR3 spans 14 residues. The CDR3 loop is CASRGLPGTGELFF. CDR3 coding DNA: TGTGCCAGCAGGGGACTTCCGGGCACCGGGGAGCTGTTTTTT.

The V gene is TRBV24-1, the J gene TRBJ2-3, with 11 nucleotides matching TRBD2. This CDR3 is 15 amino acids long. Germline trimming cut 3 bases from V and 6 bases from J; bases unmatched to any gene: 4. Germline CDR1 and CDR2: KGHDR and SFDVKD. CDR3 amino acids: CATSDLAGGLDTQYF. DNA of the CDR3: TGTGCCACCAGTGATCTAGCGGGGGGACTGGATACGCAGTATTTT.

V is TRBV20-1 and J is TRBJ2-2; D gene ambiguous. The length of the CDR3 is 10 residues. Germline V gives CDR1 DFQATT, CDR2 SNEGSKA (reference sequence). Trimming left V 5 bases short and J 5 bases short, with 3 bases between. The DNA of the CDR3 is TGCAGTGCTTTTACCGGGGAGCTGTTTTTT. Its protein is CSAFTGELFF.

In its sample, this clonotype was seen a few times. The rearrangement uses TRBV20-1 and TRBJ1-1, with TRBD1 as a possible D gene (6 bases). V shed 3 bases and J shed 1 base, with 9 bases lying between them. The CDR3 consists of 13 residues. CDR1 is DFQATT, CDR2 SNEGSKA, per germline (reference sequence). The CDR3 reads CSASQDRNTEAFF. CDR3 sequence (DNA): TGCAGTGCTAGCCAGGACAGGAACACTGAAGCTTTCTTT.